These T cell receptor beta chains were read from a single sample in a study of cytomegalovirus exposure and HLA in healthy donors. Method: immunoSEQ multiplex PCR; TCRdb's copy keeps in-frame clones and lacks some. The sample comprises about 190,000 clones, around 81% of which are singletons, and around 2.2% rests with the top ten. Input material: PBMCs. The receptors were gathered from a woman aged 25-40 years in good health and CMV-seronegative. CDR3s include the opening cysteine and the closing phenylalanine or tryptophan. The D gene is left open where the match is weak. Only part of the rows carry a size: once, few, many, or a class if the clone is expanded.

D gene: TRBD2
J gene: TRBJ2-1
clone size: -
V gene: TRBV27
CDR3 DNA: TGTGCCAGCAGTTGGTCGGTAGCGGGGTACAATGAGCAGTTCTTC
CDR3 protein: CASSWSVAGYNEQFF

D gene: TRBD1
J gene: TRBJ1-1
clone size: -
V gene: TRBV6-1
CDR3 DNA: TGTGCCAGCAGGCTCACAGGGGGCGCGGACACTGAAGCTTTCTTT
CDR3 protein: CASRLTGGADTEAFF

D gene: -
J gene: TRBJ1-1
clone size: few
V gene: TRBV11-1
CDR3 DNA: TGTGCCAGCAGCCTACAGAAGAACACTGAAGCTTTCTTT
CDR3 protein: CASSLQKNTEAFF

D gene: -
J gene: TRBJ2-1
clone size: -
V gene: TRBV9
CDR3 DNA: TGTGCCAGCAGCGTAGGTGACAGGTACAATGAGCAGTTCTTC
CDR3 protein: CASSVGDRYNEQFF

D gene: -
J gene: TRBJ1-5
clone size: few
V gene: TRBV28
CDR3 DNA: TGTGCCAGCACCGGCGACAGCCACAATCAGCCCCAGCATTTT
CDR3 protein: CASTGDSHNQPQHF

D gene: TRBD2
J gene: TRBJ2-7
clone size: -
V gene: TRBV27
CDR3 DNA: TGTGCCAGCACCGGCTGGACTAGCGGGACTGGCGAGCAGTACTTC
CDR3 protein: CASTGWTSGTGEQYF

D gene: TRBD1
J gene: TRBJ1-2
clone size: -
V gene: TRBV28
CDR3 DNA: TGTGCCAGCAGTTTAAATCCCGGGACAGGGGGTGGCTACACCTTC
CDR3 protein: CASSLNPGTGGGYTF

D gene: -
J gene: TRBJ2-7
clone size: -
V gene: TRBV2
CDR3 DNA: TGTGCCAGTATAGACAGAGCCTACGAGCAGTACTTC
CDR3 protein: CASIDRAYEQYF

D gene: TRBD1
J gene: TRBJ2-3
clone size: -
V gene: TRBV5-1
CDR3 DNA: TGCGCCAGCAGCGCCGGGACAGGGTCCTATGGGCAGTATTTT
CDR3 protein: CASSAGTGSYGQYF

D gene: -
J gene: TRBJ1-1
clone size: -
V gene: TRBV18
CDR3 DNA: TGTGCCAGCTCACCGCCGGGACTCTCACCGCGGCGGTTCTTT
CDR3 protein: CASSPPGLSPRRFF

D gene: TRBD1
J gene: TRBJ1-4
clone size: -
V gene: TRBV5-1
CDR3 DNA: TGCGCCAGCAGCTCTGAGACAGGGGATGAAAAACTGTTTTTT
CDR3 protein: CASSSETGDEKLFF

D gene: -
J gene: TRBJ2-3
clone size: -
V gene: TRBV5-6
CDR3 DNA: TGTGCCAGCAGCTGGGGCGGTACGCAGTATTTT
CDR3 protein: CASSWGGTQYF

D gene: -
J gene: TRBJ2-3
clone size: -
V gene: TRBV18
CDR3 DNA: TGTGCCAGCTCACCACAGCGGTCCACAGATACGCAGTATTTT
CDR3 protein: CASSPQRSTDTQYF